The 13 T cell receptor beta chains listed next were all sequenced from one sample in a study of cytomegalovirus exposure and HLA in healthy donors. The primer mix had 60 Vbeta and 13 Jbeta primers. Data came from immunoSEQ multiplex PCR; TCRdb stores just in-frame clones and leaves some out. The sample holds 130,000 to 150,000 clones, over 70% seen once. Material for sequencing was PBMCs. The receptors shown here come from a man in his thirties or forties in good health and CMV-seropositive.

V gene TRBV7-6 combines with J gene TRBJ2-1, with a weak D call TRBD2 (6 bases). V was clipped by 5 bases and J by 0 bases, with 11 bases between them. Germline V gene sequence: CDR1 SGHVS, CDR2 FNYEAQ. The CDR3 is made up of 15 amino acids. The DNA of the CDR3 is TGTGCCAGCAGCCGACGGGGGAGCTCCTACAATGAGCAGTTCTTC. Its translation: CASSRRGSSYNEQFF. Variable domain in full (rest from reference TRBV7-6 and TRBJ2-1): GAGVSQSPRYKVTKRGQDVALRCDPISGHVSLYWYRQALGQGPEFLTYFNYEAQQDKSGLPNDRFSAERPEGSISTLTIQRTEQRDSAMYRCASSRRGSSYNEQFFGPGTRLTVL.

The rearrangement uses TRBV2 and TRBJ2-7; TRBD1 aligns across 7 bases. The CDR3 length is 16 residues. Trimming removed 3 bases from V and 3 bases from J; junction bases left unmatched: 11. The germline gives CDR1 SNHLY, CDR2 FYNNEI. The CDR3 loop reads CASSDNWTGYNYEQYF. For the CDR3, the DNA is TGTGCCAGCAGTGATAACTGGACAGGATACAACTACGAGCAGTACTTC.

This rearrangement joins TRBV2 to TRBJ1-2; D gene uncertain. Per germline, CDR1 SNHLY and CDR2 FYNNEI. The V end lost 5 bases, the J end lost 3 bases, and 13 bases lay between the germline ends. This CDR3 is built from 14 residues. The CDR3: CASSKGTVYYGYTF. CDR3 in DNA: TGTGCCAGCAGTAAAGGAACAGTCTACTATGGCTACACCTTC.

CDR3 in amino acids: CASSLRGGLAGFPYEQYF. CDR3 in DNA: TGTGCCAGCAGCTTGAGGGGGGGCCTAGCGGGATTCCCCTACGAGCAGTACTTC. The genes are TRBV5-6 and TRBJ2-7; 9 nucleotides line up with TRBD2. V shed 1 base, J shed 2 bases, and the junction held 13 bases outside the gene matches. The germline V gene has CDR1 SGHDT and CDR2 YYEEEE. CDR3 length: 18 amino acids.

This chain connects TRBV6-1 to TRBJ1-4; D is undetermined. Germline V gene data show CDR1 as MNHNS and CDR2 as SASEGT. The V and J ends lost 4 bases and 8 bases respectively, with 14 bases between them. The length of the CDR3 is 14 residues. In DNA form, the CDR3 reads TGTGCCAGCAGTGGGTGGGGAGGAGAAGAAAAACTGTTTTTT. Translated, it gives CASSGWGGEEKLFF.

The genes are TRBV27 and TRBJ2-1; TRBD2 matches at 16 bases. After removal of 6 bases from V and 9 bases from J, the junction contained 11 bases not matched to a gene. This CDR3 is 17 amino acids long. Germline CDR1 and CDR2: MNHEY and SMNVEV (reference sequence). DNA for the CDR3: TGTGCCAGCAGCCTCGTTCCGGGACTAGCGGGAGGGCGTGAGCAGTTCTTC. It specifies CASSLVPGLAGGREQFF.

The table lists this clone with a few counts. V and J are TRBV18 and TRBJ2-2, with 8 bases fitting TRBD1. Germline assignment: CDR1 KGHSH and CDR2 LQKENI. There are 16 residues in the CDR3. The V gene end was trimmed by 0 bases and the J gene end by 4 bases; junction bases not matched to a gene: 4. The CDR3 loop is CASSPPGDRSTGELFF. CDR3 DNA sequence: TGTGCCAGCTCACCACCGGGGGACAGGTCCACCGGGGAGCTGTTTTTT.

This sequence joins TRBV2 and TRBJ2-5; D may be TRBD1 (5 bases). Judging by the DNA end, TRBJ2-7 fits better; the J call may be wrong. The germline V gene encodes CDR1 SNHLY and CDR2 FYNNEI. The CDR3 runs to 14 residues. The DNA for the CDR3 is TGTGCCAGCAGCGCTATGTGGGGCCCCTACGAGCAGTACTTC. This sequence encodes CASSAMWGPYEQYF.

This clone was counted a few times. At one boundary the junction diverges from the germline segment, which might be a read error. Distinct nucleotide sequences in the sample also encode this CDR3. This sequence joins TRBV30 and TRBJ1-6; D remains ambiguous. The CDR3 has 14 residues. Germline CDR1 and CDR2: GTSNPN and SVGIG (reference sequence). The CDR3 DNA follows: TGTGCCTGGAGTGTTACAAAAAACAATTCCCCCCTCCACTTT. Translating gives CAWSVTKNNSPLHF.

The rearrangement joins TRBV28 to TRBJ1-4; the D gene is possibly TRBD1 (5 bases). The CDR3 extends over 15 amino acids. From germline, CDR1 is MDHEN and CDR2 SYDVKM. With 7 bases removed from V and 6 bases from J, the gap between germline ends came to 18 bases. CDR3 residues: CASTDRGLGYEKLFF. Written as DNA, the CDR3 is TGTGCCAGCACCGATAGGGGCTTGGGTTATGAAAAACTGTTTTTT.

The chain is built from TRBV7-2 and TRBJ1-3; D gene uncertain. Trimming removed 5 bases at V and 1 base at J, with 12 bases between. This CDR3 contains 15 residues. The germline CDR1 and CDR2 sequences are SGHTA and FQGNSA. CDR3 loop: CASSQSRISGNTIYF. CDR3 nucleotide sequence: TGTGCCAGCAGCCAGTCGCGGATATCTGGAAACACCATATATTTT.

This clone was counted a few times. The CDR3 is CASSVEPGGETQYF. The CDR3 DNA is TGTGCCAGCAGCGTAGAGCCAGGGGGAGAGACCCAGTACTTC. V gene TRBV9 combines with J gene TRBJ2-5; TRBD1 matches at 7 bases. CDR3 size: 14 residues. CDR1 is SGDLS and CDR2 is YYNGEE in the germline V gene. V lost 0 bases to trimming and J lost 4 bases; unmatched junction nucleotides: 3. Based on the CDR3 plus reference TRBV9 and TRBJ2-5, the full variable domain is DSGVTQTPKHLITATGQRVTLRCSPRSGDLSVYWYQQSLDQGLQFLIQYYNGEERAKGNILERFSAQQFPDLHSELNLSSLELGDSALYFCASSVEPGGETQYFGPGTRLLVL.

The V call is TRBV5-1, the J call TRBJ1-4; 11 bases fit TRBD1. This CDR3 spans 19 amino acids. The trim removed 0 bases at V and 0 bases at J, leaving 7 bases unmatched. Per the germline V gene, CDR1 is SGHRS and CDR2 is YFSETQ. The CDR3 DNA reads as TGCGCCAGCAGCTTGGGCATTGGGACAGGGGGGACAACTAATGAAAAACTGTTTTTT. The encoded protein is CASSLGIGTGGTTNEKLFF.